Following are 23 T cell receptor beta chains from one sample sequenced in a study of blood T cell repertoires in COVID-19. Assay: immunoSEQ multiplex PCR; the TCRdb copy retains only in-frame clones and omits some. The sample contains 200,000 to 300,000 clones, roughly 89% of which appear only once. What was sequenced was PBMCs or T cells enriched from blood (not recorded which). These receptors originate from a woman aged 25 to 39 who had recovered from COVID-19.

The chain couples TRBV4-3 to TRBJ1-2; D is ambiguous. Germline loops: CDR1 LGHNA, CDR2 YSLEER. The V and J ends lost 0 bases and 1 base respectively, with 12 bases between them. The CDR3 has 16 amino acids. The CDR3 here is CASSQDLRRSNYGYTF. The CDR3 DNA follows: TGCGCCAGCAGCCAAGATTTACGGAGAAGTAACTATGGCTACACCTTC.

This chain connects TRBV19 to TRBJ2-3; a possible D gene is TRBD1 (6 bases). V shed 3 bases and J shed 4 bases, with 14 bases lying between them. The CDR3 has 15 amino acids. CDR1 and CDR2 (germline): LNHDA, SQIVND (reference sequence). DNA for the CDR3: TGTGCCAGTAGTATGTGGACAGACGGGGCAGATACGCAGTATTTT. Its protein is CASSMWTDGADTQYF.

The rearrangement joins TRBV3-1 (or the pseudogene TRBV3-2) to TRBJ1-6; TRBD1 aligns across 7 bases. The CDR3 runs 15 residues. The germline V gene has CDR1 LGHDT and CDR2 YNNKEL (reference sequence). J was trimmed by 7 bases and V by 4 bases; bases with no gene match: 7. For the CDR3, the DNA is TGTGCCAGCAGCCTGGGACAGCTCTCAAATTCACCCCTCCACTTT. Its translation: CASSLGQLSNSPLHF.

The rearrangement links TRBV7-9 to TRBJ1-1; 8 nucleotides line up with TRBD1. The CDR3 covers 16 residues. V shed 4 bases, J shed 2 bases, and the junction held 9 bases outside the gene matches. Germline-derived CDR1 and CDR2 are SEHNR and FQNEAQ (reference sequence). Here the CDR3 DNA reads TGTGCCAGCAGCTCCCTCGGACAGGGAGGTAACACTGAAGCTTTCTTT. This translates into CASSSLGQGGNTEAFF.

The chain's CDR3 is CASTQGLKDRQFF. CDR3 in DNA: TGTGCCAGCACCCAGGGACTTAAGGATCGGCAGTTCTTC. The V gene is TRBV7-9, the J gene TRBJ2-1; D is perhaps TRBD2 (6 bases). Trimming pared 7 bases from V and 12 bases from J, leaving 19 bases between. CDR1 is SEHNR and CDR2 is FQNEAQ in the germline V gene (reference sequence). The CDR3 sequence is 13 residues long.

The J gene is TRBJ1-2, the V gene TRBV5-6, with D possibly matching TRBD1 (6 bases). The V gene's germline CDR1 is SGHDT and CDR2 YYEEEE. The CDR3 sequence is 16 residues long. Trimming removed 4 bases at V and 6 bases at J, with 22 bases between. The CDR3 DNA reads TGTGCCAGCAGCCTAATCCCCGGGACACCTAGGAATGGCTACACCTTC. Amino acids: CASSLIPGTPRNGYTF.

The V call is TRBV28, the J call TRBJ1-1; D gene ambiguous. The CDR3 has 14 residues. Germline V gives CDR1 MDHEN, CDR2 SYDVKM. V lost 3 bases, J lost 7 bases, and 15 bases lay in between. The CDR3 nucleotides read TGTGCCAGCAGTTTTTCGTTCGGACGGGGTGAAGCTTTCTTT. Protein: CASSFSFGRGEAFF.

With respect to this clone: At one end, the junction sequence differs from germline, possibly due to a read error. The chain employs TRBV5-6 and TRBJ2-7; a weak D match, TRBD1 (5 bases). The CDR3 has 11 residues. Looked up from germline, CDR1 is SGHDT and CDR2 is YYEEEE. CDR3: CASSYRQHPIF. CDR3 sequence (DNA): TGTGCCAGCAGCTACAGACAGCACCCCATTTTC. Drawing the rest from reference TRBV5-6 and TRBJ2-7, the complete variable domain is DAGVTQSPTHLIKTRGQQVTLRCSPKSGHDTVSWYQQALGQGPQFIFQYYEEEERQRGNFPDRFSGHQFPNYSSELNVNALLLGDSALYLCASSYRQHPIFGPGTRLTVT.

The V call is TRBV7-2, the J call TRBJ1-2, with 7 bases matching TRBD1. From germline, CDR1 is SGHTA and CDR2 FQGNSA. This CDR3 is 15 amino acids long. With V trimmed by 0 bases and J by 5 bases, 6 bases remained unmatched. This CDR3 reads CASSLASDRRYGYTF. CDR3 nucleotides: TGTGCCAGCAGCTTAGCTTCGGACAGGCGATATGGCTACACCTTC.

This chain links TRBV7-2 with TRBJ1-1, with TRBD1 matching 10 bases. Per the germline V gene, CDR1 is SGHTA and CDR2 is FQGNSA. This CDR3 comprises 14 residues. V shed 5 bases, J shed 1 base, and the junction held 1 base outside the gene matches. CDR3 sequence: CASSGTGANTEAFF. The CDR3 DNA is TGTGCCAGCAGCGGGACAGGGGCGAACACTGAAGCTTTCTTT. Full variable domain (outside the CDR3, taken from reference TRBV7-2 and TRBJ1-1): GAGVSQSPSNKVTEKGKDVELRCDPISGHTALYWYRQSLGQGLEFLIYFQGNSAPDKSGLPSDRFSAERTGGSVSTLTIQRTQQEDSAVYLCASSGTGANTEAFFGQGTRLTVV.

J is TRBJ1-5 and V is TRBV28, with D unresolved. This CDR3 spans 15 amino acids. Germline V gives CDR1 MDHEN, CDR2 SYDVKM. Trimming cost V 3 bases and J 1 base, with 10 bases left between them. The CDR3 spells CASSFGSGSNQPQHF. The CDR3 DNA reads TGTGCCAGCAGTTTCGGGTCGGGAAGCAATCAGCCCCAGCATTTT.

The rearrangement joins TRBV28 to TRBJ2-3, with a possible D match to TRBD2 (5 bases). Germline V gene lookup returns CDR1 MDHEN and CDR2 SYDVKM. The CDR3 runs to 13 residues. The V gene lost 3 bases and the J gene lost 6 bases, with 10 bases spanning the gap. CDR3 sequence reads: CASSFTGLDTQYF. The CDR3, as DNA: TGTGCCAGCAGTTTTACTGGACTCGATACGCAGTATTTT.

V and J are TRBV25-1 and TRBJ2-6; no firm D call. From germline, CDR1 is MGHDK and CDR2 SYGVNS. V lost 2 bases, J lost 2 bases, and 10 bases lay in between. The CDR3 has 16 amino acids. The CDR3 DNA is TGTGCCAGCAGTGAACTGGCAAGAACTGGGGCCAACGTCCTGACTTTC. This sequence encodes CASSELARTGANVLTF.

The chain combines TRBV5-8 with TRBJ1-2, with 11 nucleotides matching TRBD1. Unmatched junction bases numbered 6, after V lost 3 bases and J lost 5 bases. The CDR3 covers 15 residues. Per the germline V gene, CDR1 is SGHTS and CDR2 is YDEGEE. CDR3 in amino acids: CASSSGTGGVYGYTF. DNA of the CDR3: TGTGCCAGCAGCTCAGGGACAGGGGGTGTTTATGGCTACACCTTC.

CDR3 residues: CASSLEGQIPGNTIYF. Here the CDR3 DNA reads TGTGCCAGCAGCTTAGAGGGACAAATACCTGGAAACACCATATATTTT. This chain connects TRBV11-2 to TRBJ1-3, with D maybe TRBD1 (6 bases). The length of the CDR3 is 16 residues. V gave up 0 bases and J gave up 2 bases, with 11 bases separating them. Germline V gives CDR1 SGHAT, CDR2 FQNNGV.

This rearrangement joins TRBV29-1 to TRBJ2-3, with 7 bases aligning to TRBD1. Germline-derived CDR1 and CDR2 are SQVTM and ANQGSEA. J was trimmed by 0 bases and V by 5 bases; bases with no gene match: 5. The CDR3 consists of 14 residues. The CDR3 nucleotides are TGCAGCGTTTCTGGGACAGCTAGCACAGATACGCAGTATTTT. It encodes CSVSGTASTDTQYF.

The V gene is TRBV27, the J gene TRBJ2-1; 9 bases match TRBD2. The CDR3 has 17 residues. Per the germline V gene, CDR1 is MNHEY and CDR2 is SMNVEV (reference sequence). V shed 1 base and J 3 bases; nucleotides not matched to a gene: 7. The CDR3 loop reads CASSLWFAGGGYNEQFF. In DNA form, the CDR3 reads TGTGCCAGCAGTTTATGGTTCGCGGGAGGGGGCTACAATGAGCAGTTCTTC.

CDR3 residues: CASSSTGPQETQYF. The CDR3 DNA reads TGTGCCAGCAGCTCGACAGGACCCCAAGAGACCCAGTACTTC. The chain joins TRBV11-3 to TRBJ2-5; D possibly corresponds to TRBD1 (6 bases). Between the trimmed V and J ends, which lost 4 bases and 1 base, there was a span of 10 bases. This CDR3 is built from 14 residues. The germline CDR1 and CDR2 sequences are SGHNT and YENEEA.

The CDR3 DNA is TGTGCCTGGAGGCAGAAAGGGGCCGAAAAACTGTTTTTT. Protein sequence: CAWRQKGAEKLFF. The chain links TRBV30 to TRBJ1-4, with D maybe TRBD1 (5 bases). This CDR3 region has 13 residues. The V gene lost 3 bases and the J gene lost 8 bases, with 13 bases spanning the gap. Germline lookup yields CDR1 GTSNPN and CDR2 SVGIG (reference sequence).

The chain carries TRBV27 and TRBJ2-1, with D tentatively TRBD2 (5 bases). V was pared by 6 bases and J by 5 bases, with 23 bases between. Germline-derived CDR1 and CDR2 are MNHEY and SMNVEV (reference sequence). The CDR3 contains 17 residues. This chain's CDR3 is CASSLMDSTTKHNEQFF. CDR3 DNA: TGTGCCAGCAGCCTCATGGACTCCACCACGAAACACAATGAGCAGTTCTTC.

The chain joins TRBV10-3 to TRBJ1-1; TRBD1 matches 7 bases. V lost 0 bases and J lost 8; bases outside the gene matches: 6. Germline-derived CDR1 and CDR2 are ENHRY and SYGVKD. This CDR3 contains 14 residues. The CDR3 coding sequence is TGTGCCATCAGTGAGTCTAGGGACAGACTAGAAGCTTTCTTT. It translates to CAISESRDRLEAFF.

The V gene is TRBV7-9, the J gene TRBJ1-1; D unclear. The V gene lost 5 bases and the J gene lost 3 bases, with 4 bases spanning the gap. The germline V gene encodes CDR1 SEHNR and CDR2 FQNEAQ (reference sequence). This CDR3 is 11 amino acids long. CDR3 sequence: CASSIDTEAFF. Here the CDR3 DNA reads TGTGCCAGCAGCATCGACACTGAAGCTTTCTTT.

This clone has more than one count but fewer than ten. This chain connects TRBV18 to TRBJ1-2; the match to TRBD1 covers 8 bases. Germline-derived CDR1 and CDR2 are KGHSH and LQKENI. The trim removed 5 bases at V and 8 bases at J, leaving 13 bases unmatched. This CDR3 contains 15 residues. The DNA of the CDR3 is TGTGCCAGCTCAATTGAGACAGGGGCGGGAAGAGGCTACACCTTC. It specifies CASSIETGAGRGYTF.